This T cell receptor beta chain was captured by sequencing in a study of siplizumab effects on memory and regulatory T cells. Method: immunoSEQ multiplex PCR; TCRdb's copy keeps in-frame clones and lacks some. The sample lists about 94,000 clones; 94% were seen once. Study-level points and caveats: Siplizumab cultures yielded proliferating Tregs whose suppressive function was not confirmed.

A word on this clone: Its specificity is unknown.

Germline V gene data show CDR1 as LNHDA and CDR2 as SQIVND (reference sequence). There are 15 residues in the CDR3. Unmatched junction bases numbered 8, after V lost 5 bases and J lost 1 base. The chain uses TRBV19 and TRBJ2-7; 7 bases fit TRBD1. This clonotype originated in a human donor in good health. Sequencing input: non-Treg CD4+ T cells sorted from blood. The CDR3 nucleotides read TGTGCCAGTAGTCCCGGGACAGAGTATTCCTACGAGCAGTACTTC. The encoded protein is CASSPGTEYSYEQYF.